The rows below give T cell receptor beta chains drawn from one sample of a study of PD-1 blockade in classical Hodgkin lymphoma. Here immunoSEQ multiplex PCR was the method, and the copy in TCRdb shows in-frame clones only, minus some. The sample comprises about 150,000 clones, 78% of which are singletons, and 7% to 9.5% rests with the top ten. This specimen was peripheral blood mononuclear cells (PBMCs), taken before the second cycle of nivolumab. These receptors all stem from a human donor with classical Hodgkin lymphoma. Both conserved end residues are part of each CDR3. Each record gives: D gene, J gene, clone size, CDR3 length, V gene, CDR3 DNA, CDR3 protein. D genes are given only for firm matches. Rows give clone size only sometimes, using once, few, many, or a class for an expanded clone.

D: .
J: TRBJ1-2
size: .
length: 13
V: TRBV28
DNA: TGTGCCAGCAGTCTTTGGACACACTATGGCTACACCTTC
CDR3: CASSLWTHYGYTF

D: TRBD2
J: TRBJ2-1
size: .
length: 13
V: TRBV19
DNA: TGTGCCAGTAGGACTAGCGGGGTGCATGAGCAGTTCTTC
CDR3: CASRTSGVHEQFF

D: TRBD2
J: TRBJ2-7
size: .
length: 14
V: TRBV7-9
DNA: TGTGCCAGCAGCTTACTAGCGGGTCCCTACGAGCAGTACTTC
CDR3: CASSLLAGPYEQYF

D: TRBD1
J: TRBJ1-2
size: .
length: 14
V: TRBV6-6
DNA: TGTGCCAGCAGTACGCGGACAGGGGGTTATGGCTACACCTTC
CDR3: CASSTRTGGYGYTF

D: TRBD1
J: TRBJ1-2
size: .
length: 15
V: TRBV18
DNA: TGTGCCAGCTCACCACCGGGACAGGGCCAGTATGGCTACACCTTC
CDR3: CASSPPGQGQYGYTF

D: .
J: TRBJ1-1
size: .
length: 13
V: TRBV11-3
DNA: TGTGCCAGCAGGTTAAACGTGAACACTGAAGCTTTCTTT
CDR3: CASRLNVNTEAFF

D: .
J: TRBJ2-7
size: .
length: 12
V: TRBV29-1
DNA: TGCAGCGTTGTGCAGAAAAGCCACGAGCAGTACTTC
CDR3: CSVVQKSHEQYF

D: .
J: TRBJ1-5
size: few
length: 16
V: TRBV10-3
DNA: TGTGCCATCAGTGAATTTGAGTCCAGGGGCAGTCAGCCCCAGCATTTT
CDR3: CAISEFESRGSQPQHF

D: .
J: TRBJ2-7
size: .
length: 13
V: TRBV6-5
DNA: TGTGCCAGCAGTTCTCCGGATACTTACGAGCAATACTTC
CDR3: CASSSPDTYEQYF

D: .
J: TRBJ1-2
size: .
length: 15
V: TRBV6-5
DNA: TGTGCCAGCAGCCAGGTTTGGGGGGCTTCCTATGGCTACACCTTC
CDR3: CASSQVWGASYGYTF

D: .
J: TRBJ1-4
size: .
length: 14
V: TRBV9
DNA: TGTGCCAGCAGCGTCGGTCAGCTTAATGAAAAACTGTTTTTT
CDR3: CASSVGQLNEKLFF

D: .
J: TRBJ2-3
size: .
length: 16
V: TRBV9
DNA: TGTGCCAGCAGCTCACGCTTCGCCACTAGCACAGATACGCAGTATTTT
CDR3: CASSSRFATSTDTQYF

D: TRBD2
J: TRBJ2-1
size: few
length: 15
V: TRBV2
DNA: TGTGCCAGCAGTGAAAGTGGCGGGAGTCGCAATGAGCAGTTCTTC
CDR3: CASSESGGSRNEQFF

D: TRBD2
J: TRBJ2-2
size: .
length: 15
V: TRBV19
DNA: TGTGCCAGTAGGGGCGGGACTAGTTTTACCGGGGAGCTGTTTTTT
CDR3: CASRGGTSFTGELFF

D: .
J: TRBJ2-1
size: .
length: 12
V: TRBV11-1
DNA: TGTGCCAGCAGCTTAGCCCGCAATGAGCAGTTCTTC
CDR3: CASSLARNEQFF

D: TRBD1
J: TRBJ1-5
size: few
length: 13
V: TRBV7-9
DNA: TGTGCCAGCAGTCCTACAGGGGATCAGCCCCAGCATTTT
CDR3: CASSPTGDQPQHF

D: TRBD1
J: TRBJ1-2
size: .
length: 14
V: TRBV7-9
DNA: TGTGCCAGCAGCTTACGACAGGGAGACTATGGCTACACCTTC
CDR3: CASSLRQGDYGYTF

D: .
J: TRBJ2-2
size: .
length: 16
V: TRBV5-1
DNA: TGCGCCAGCAGCTTTACAGGGATGAGGAACACCGGGGAGCTGTTTTTT
CDR3: CASSFTGMRNTGELFF

D: TRBD2
J: TRBJ2-7
size: .
length: 15
V: TRBV28
DNA: TGTGCCAGCAGTTCGGGGGGGACGGGATCCTACGAGCAGTACTTC
CDR3: CASSSGGTGSYEQYF

D: .
J: TRBJ1-2
size: .
length: 14
V: TRBV4-3
DNA: TGCGCCAGCAGCCATCCCGACGGGAACTATGGCTACACCTTC
CDR3: CASSHPDGNYGYTF

D: TRBD2
J: TRBJ2-7
size: .
length: 15
V: TRBV7-2
DNA: TGTGCCAGCAGACCCACTAGCGGGAGTCCCTACGAGCAGTACTTC
CDR3: CASRPTSGSPYEQYF

D: TRBD1
J: TRBJ2-7
size: .
length: 15
V: TRBV6-5
DNA: TGTGCCAGCAGTTACAACCCGGGACAGGCTTCCGAGCAGTACTTC
CDR3: CASSYNPGQASEQYF

D: TRBD1
J: TRBJ1-1
size: .
length: 15
V: TRBV27
DNA: TGTGCCAGCAGTTTATCGAGCCTCGGACAGGGAGAAGCTTTCTTT
CDR3: CASSLSSLGQGEAFF

D: TRBD1
J: TRBJ2-7
size: .
length: 15
V: TRBV6-5
DNA: TGTGCCAGCAGTTACTCGAAGGCAGGGGGCTACGAGCAGTACTTC
CDR3: CASSYSKAGGYEQYF

D: TRBD1
J: TRBJ2-7
size: .
length: 13
V: TRBV7-8
DNA: TGTGCCAGCAGCTGGACAGGAACCTACGAGCAGTACTTC
CDR3: CASSWTGTYEQYF

D: TRBD1
J: TRBJ1-2
size: .
length: 15
V: TRBV6-5
DNA: TGTGCCAGCAGTTACTCGGGACAGGGAAACTATGGCTACACCTTC
CDR3: CASSYSGQGNYGYTF

D: TRBD1
J: TRBJ1-1
size: .
length: 15
V: TRBV4-2
DNA: TGTGCCAGCAGCCAAGGGGGACAGATGAACACTGAAGCTTTCTTT
CDR3: CASSQGGQMNTEAFF

D: .
J: TRBJ1-4
size: few
length: 12
V: TRBV2
DNA: TGTGCCAGCAGTCTCCTTAATGAAAAACTGTTTTTT
CDR3: CASSLLNEKLFF

D: TRBD1
J: TRBJ1-1
size: .
length: 16
V: TRBV7-9
DNA: TGTGCCAGCAGCTTAGGATCTCGGGACAGGGAGGCTGAAGCTTTCTTT
CDR3: CASSLGSRDREAEAFF

D: TRBD1
J: TRBJ2-2
size: few
length: 14
V: TRBV19
DNA: TGTGCCAGTAGAGGACAGGTTAACACCGGGGAGCTGTTTTTT
CDR3: CASRGQVNTGELFF

D: TRBD1
J: TRBJ2-1
size: medium-sized
length: 15
V: TRBV5-8
DNA: TGTGCCAGCAGCCCGACAGGGGTAAAGGTCGATGAGCAGTTCTTC
CDR3: CASSPTGVKVDEQFF

D: .
J: TRBJ1-6
size: .
length: 13
V: TRBV6-6
DNA: TGTGCCGGCTCCGGGACAAATAATTCACCCCTCCACTTT
CDR3: CAGSGTNNSPLHF

D: TRBD2
J: TRBJ2-2
size: few
length: 17
V: TRBV28
DNA: TGTGCCAGCACCCTGGGGGGACTAGCGGGAGAGACCGGGGAGCTGTTTTTT
CDR3: CASTLGGLAGETGELFF

D: TRBD1
J: TRBJ2-7
size: .
length: 13
V: TRBV7-3
DNA: TGTGCCAGCAGCTTACAGGGGGACTACGAGCAGTACTTC
CDR3: CASSLQGDYEQYF

D: TRBD1
J: TRBJ1-1
size: few
length: 14
V: TRBV6-1
DNA: TGTGCCAGCAGTGAACAGGGGGGTGGCACTGAAGCTTTCTTT
CDR3: CASSEQGGGTEAFF

D: .
J: TRBJ1-4
size: once
length: 15
V: TRBV7-9
DNA: TGTGCCAGCAGCTTTAACAGGGCCCCTAATGAAAAACTGTTTTTT
CDR3: CASSFNRAPNEKLFF

D: .
J: TRBJ2-5
size: once
length: 10
V: TRBV7-9
DNA: TGTGCCAGTGGCGAGGAGACCCAGTACTTC
CDR3: CASGEETQYF

D: .
J: TRBJ1-1
size: .
length: 12
V: TRBV7-9
DNA: TGTGCCAGCAGCTCCGCCGGGGGTGAAGCTTTCTTT
CDR3: CASSSAGGEAFF